This T cell receptor (beta chain) appears in the sequencing data of a study of neurological immune-mediated disorders. The cDNA was produced through 5'RACE with 10-nucleotide random UMIs. TCRdb reprocessed the 5' RACE reads via MiXCR and lists one record per CDR3 protein. The data contain 57,000 or so distinct CDR3 sequences, roughly 10% of them seen just once; the ten biggest clones take up about 2%. This clonotype was detected ten times or more. Volunteers at a blood bank in Maryland, USA, were the healthy controls. Libraries used 2 million unsorted PBMCs kept frozen in RNAlater. This CDR3 contains 12 residues. The V gene's germline CDR1 is KGHSH and CDR2 LQKENI. Trimming shortened V by 5 bases and J by 7 bases, and 10 bases separated the two germline ends.

This chain connects TRBV18 to TRBJ2-3, with unresolved D. The receptor's source is a man aged 60 to 75 in good health. Source material: PBMCs. The CDR3 loop reads CASSSQPHTQYF. DNA of the CDR3: TGTGCCAGCTCATCACAGCCACATACGCAGTATTTT.